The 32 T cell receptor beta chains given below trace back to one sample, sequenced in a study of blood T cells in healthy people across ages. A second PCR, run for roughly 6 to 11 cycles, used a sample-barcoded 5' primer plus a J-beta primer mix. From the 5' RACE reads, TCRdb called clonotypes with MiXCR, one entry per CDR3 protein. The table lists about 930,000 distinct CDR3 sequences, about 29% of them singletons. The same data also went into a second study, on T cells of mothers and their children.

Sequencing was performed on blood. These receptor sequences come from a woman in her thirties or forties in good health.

CDR3 protein: CASSVRSIEDTQYF. The CDR3 DNA follows: TGTGCCAGCAGCGTCAGGTCTATCGAGGATACGCAGTATTTT. The chain is built from TRBV9 and TRBJ2-3; D unresolved. Between the trimmed V and J ends, which lost 2 bases and 6 bases, there was a span of 13 bases. The V gene's germline CDR1 is SGDLS and CDR2 YYNGEE. The CDR3 is 14 residues long.

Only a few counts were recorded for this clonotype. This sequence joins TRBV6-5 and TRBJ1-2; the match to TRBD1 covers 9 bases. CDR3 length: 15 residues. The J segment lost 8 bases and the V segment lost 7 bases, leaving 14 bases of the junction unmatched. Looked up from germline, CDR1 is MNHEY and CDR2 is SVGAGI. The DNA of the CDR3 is TGTGCCAGCAACGGAGGCGGACAGGGGCGTATGGGCTACACCTTC. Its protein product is CASNGGGQGRMGYTF.

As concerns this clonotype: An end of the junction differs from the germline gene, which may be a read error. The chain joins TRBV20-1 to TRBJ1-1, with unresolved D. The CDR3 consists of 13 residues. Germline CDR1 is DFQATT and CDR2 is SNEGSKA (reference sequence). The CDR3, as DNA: TGCAGTGCTGGAGATGGAAAAAACAGTGAAGCTTTCTTT. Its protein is CSAGDGKNSEAFF.

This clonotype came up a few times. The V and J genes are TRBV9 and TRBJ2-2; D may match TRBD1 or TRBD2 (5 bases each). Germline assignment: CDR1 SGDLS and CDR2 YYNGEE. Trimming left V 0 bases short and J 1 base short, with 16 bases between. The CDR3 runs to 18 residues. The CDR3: CASSVAPTGRLNTGELFF. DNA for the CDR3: TGTGCCAGCAGCGTAGCACCGACGGGACGGTTGAACACCGGGGAGCTGTTTTTT.

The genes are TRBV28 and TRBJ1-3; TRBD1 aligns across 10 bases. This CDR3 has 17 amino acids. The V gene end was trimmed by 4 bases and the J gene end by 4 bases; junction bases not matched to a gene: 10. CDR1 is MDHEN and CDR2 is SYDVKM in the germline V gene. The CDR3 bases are TGTGCCAGCAGTTCTAAATCGACAGGGGGCGCAGGAAACACCATATATTTT. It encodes CASSSKSTGGAGNTIYF.

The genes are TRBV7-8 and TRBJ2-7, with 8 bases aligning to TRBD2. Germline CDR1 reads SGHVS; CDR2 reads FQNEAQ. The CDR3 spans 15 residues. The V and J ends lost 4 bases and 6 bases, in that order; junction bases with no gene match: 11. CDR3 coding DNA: TGTGCCAGCAGCTCGTCGGGGGGGGGCCTTCGCGAGCAGTACTTC. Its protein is CASSSSGGGLREQYF.

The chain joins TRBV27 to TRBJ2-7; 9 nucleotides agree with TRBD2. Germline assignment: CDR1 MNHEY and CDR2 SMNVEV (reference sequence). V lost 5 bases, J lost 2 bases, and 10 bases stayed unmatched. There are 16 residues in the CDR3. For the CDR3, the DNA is TGTGCCAGCAGTAGGGGGCTAGCGGGGCTAACCTACGAGCAGTACTTC. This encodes CASSRGLAGLTYEQYF.

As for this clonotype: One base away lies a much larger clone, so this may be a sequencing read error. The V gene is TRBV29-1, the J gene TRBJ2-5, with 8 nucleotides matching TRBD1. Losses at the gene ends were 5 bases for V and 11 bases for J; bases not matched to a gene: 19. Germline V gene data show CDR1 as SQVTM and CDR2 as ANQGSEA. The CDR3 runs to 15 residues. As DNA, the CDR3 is TGCAGCGTTTCTTTGGGACAGGACTTCGGGGATGAGCAGTACTTC. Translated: CSVSLGQDFGDEQYF.

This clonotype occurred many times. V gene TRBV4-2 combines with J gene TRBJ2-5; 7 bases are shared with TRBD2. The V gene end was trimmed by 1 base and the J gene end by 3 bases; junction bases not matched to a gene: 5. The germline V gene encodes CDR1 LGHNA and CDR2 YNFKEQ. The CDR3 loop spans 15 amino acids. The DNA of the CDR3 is TGTGCCAGCAGCCAAGTGGCTAGCGGTGAAGAGACCCAGTACTTC. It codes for CASSQVASGEETQYF.

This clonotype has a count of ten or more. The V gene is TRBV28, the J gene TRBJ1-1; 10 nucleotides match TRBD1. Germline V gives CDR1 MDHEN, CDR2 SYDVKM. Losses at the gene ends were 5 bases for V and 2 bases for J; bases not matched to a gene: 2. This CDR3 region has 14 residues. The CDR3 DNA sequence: TGTGCCAGCAGTGACAGGGGGCGAAACACTGAAGCTTTCTTT. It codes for CASSDRGRNTEAFF.

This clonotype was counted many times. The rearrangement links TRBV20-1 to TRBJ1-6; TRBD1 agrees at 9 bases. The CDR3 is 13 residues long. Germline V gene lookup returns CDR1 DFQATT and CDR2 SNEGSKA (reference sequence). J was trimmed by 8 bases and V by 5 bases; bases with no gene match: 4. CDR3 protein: CSARTGEDSPLHF. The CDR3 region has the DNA TGCAGTGCTCGGACAGGGGAGGATTCACCCCTCCACTTT.

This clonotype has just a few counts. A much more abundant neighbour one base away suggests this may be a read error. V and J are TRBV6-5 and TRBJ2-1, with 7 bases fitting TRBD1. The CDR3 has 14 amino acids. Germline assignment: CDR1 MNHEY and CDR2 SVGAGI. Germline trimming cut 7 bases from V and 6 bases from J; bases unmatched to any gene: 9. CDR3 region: CASKGTVYSNEQFF. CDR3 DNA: TGTGCCAGCAAGGGGACAGTCTATTCCAATGAGCAGTTCTTC.

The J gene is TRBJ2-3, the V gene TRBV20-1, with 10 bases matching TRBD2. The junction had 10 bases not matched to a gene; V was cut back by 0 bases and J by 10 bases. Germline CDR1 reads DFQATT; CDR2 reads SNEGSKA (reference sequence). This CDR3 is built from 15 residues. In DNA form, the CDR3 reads TGCAGTGCTAGAGATGGGCGTGGCCTAGCGGGAGCGCAGTATTTT. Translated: CSARDGRGLAGAQYF.

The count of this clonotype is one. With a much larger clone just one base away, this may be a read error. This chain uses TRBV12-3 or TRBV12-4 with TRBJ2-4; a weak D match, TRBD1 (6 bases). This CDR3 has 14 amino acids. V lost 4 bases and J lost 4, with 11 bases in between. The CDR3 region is CASSCGTPKNIQYF. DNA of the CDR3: TGTGCCAGCAGTTGTGGGACACCTAAAAACATTCAGTACTTC.

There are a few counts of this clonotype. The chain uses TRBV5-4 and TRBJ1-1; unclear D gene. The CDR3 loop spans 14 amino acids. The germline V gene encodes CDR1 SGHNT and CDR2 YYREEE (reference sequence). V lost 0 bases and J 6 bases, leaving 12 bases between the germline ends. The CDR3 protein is CASSLAGPSAEAFF. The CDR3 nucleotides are TGTGCCAGCAGCTTGGCGGGCCCCTCGGCTGAAGCTTTCTTT.

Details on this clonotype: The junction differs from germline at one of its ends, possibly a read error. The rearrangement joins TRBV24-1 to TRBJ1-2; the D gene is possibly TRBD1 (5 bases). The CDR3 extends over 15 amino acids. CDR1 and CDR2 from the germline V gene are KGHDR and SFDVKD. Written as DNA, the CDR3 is TGCACCACCAGTGACTCGGGGACGGCTAGGTATGGCTACACCTTC. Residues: CTTSDSGTARYGYTF.

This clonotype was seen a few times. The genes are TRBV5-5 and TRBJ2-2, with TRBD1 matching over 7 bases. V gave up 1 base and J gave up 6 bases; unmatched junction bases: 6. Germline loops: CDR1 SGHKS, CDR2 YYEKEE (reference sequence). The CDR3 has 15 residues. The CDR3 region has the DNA TGTGCCAGCAGCTTGAGGCAGGGGGACGCCGGGGAGCTGTTTTTT. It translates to CASSLRQGDAGELFF.

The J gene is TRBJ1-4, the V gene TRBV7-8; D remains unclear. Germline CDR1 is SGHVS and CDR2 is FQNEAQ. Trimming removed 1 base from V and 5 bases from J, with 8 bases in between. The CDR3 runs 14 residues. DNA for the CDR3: TGTGCCAGCAGCTTAGTACGGCAGAATGAAAAACTGTTTTTT. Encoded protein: CASSLVRQNEKLFF.

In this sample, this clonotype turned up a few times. The CDR3 region has the DNA TGTGCCAGCTCACCAAGTAGGGACCGCGACACTGAAGCTTTCTTT. Translated: CASSPSRDRDTEAFF. The chain is built from TRBV18 and TRBJ1-1; maybe TRBD1 (5 bases). V was clipped by 2 bases and J by 3 bases, with 13 bases between them. Germline V lookup: CDR1 KGHSH, CDR2 LQKENI. The CDR3 totals 15 residues.

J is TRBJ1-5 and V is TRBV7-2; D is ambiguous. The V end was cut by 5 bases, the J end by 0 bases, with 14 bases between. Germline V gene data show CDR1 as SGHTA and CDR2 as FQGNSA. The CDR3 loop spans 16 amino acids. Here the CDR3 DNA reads TGTGCCAGCAGCATGACGGGATTTTATAGCAATCAGCCCCAGCATTTT. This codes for CASSMTGFYSNQPQHF.

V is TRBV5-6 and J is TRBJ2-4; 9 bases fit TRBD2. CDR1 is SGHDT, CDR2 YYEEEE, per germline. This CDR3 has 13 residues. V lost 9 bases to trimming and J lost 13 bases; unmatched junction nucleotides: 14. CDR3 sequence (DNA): TGTGCCATCTATAGCGGGGGCCCCAATGAGCAGTACTTC. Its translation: CAIYSGGPNEQYF.

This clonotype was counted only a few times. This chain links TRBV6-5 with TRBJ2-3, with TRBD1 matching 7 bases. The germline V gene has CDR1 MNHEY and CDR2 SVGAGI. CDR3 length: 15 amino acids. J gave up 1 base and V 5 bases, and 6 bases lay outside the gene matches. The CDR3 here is CASSPTGERTDTQYF. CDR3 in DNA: TGTGCCAGCAGTCCAACAGGGGAACGCACAGATACGCAGTATTTT.

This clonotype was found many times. CDR3 nucleotide sequence: TGTGCCAGCAGTGAGACAGGGGCCAACTATGGCTACACCTTC. The encoded protein is CASSETGANYGYTF. The chain has TRBV12-3 or TRBV12-4 and TRBJ1-2; 8 bases map to TRBD1. The CDR3 is 14 amino acids. V lost 5 bases and J lost 2; bases outside the gene matches: 4.

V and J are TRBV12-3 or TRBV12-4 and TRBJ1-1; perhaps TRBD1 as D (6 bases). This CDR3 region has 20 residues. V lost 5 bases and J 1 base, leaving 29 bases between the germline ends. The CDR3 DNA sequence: TGTGCCAGCAGTCCCCGACAGGCTCTGGCATCGTCGGCAGAGAACACTGAAGCTTTCTTT. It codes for CASSPRQALASSAENTEAFF.

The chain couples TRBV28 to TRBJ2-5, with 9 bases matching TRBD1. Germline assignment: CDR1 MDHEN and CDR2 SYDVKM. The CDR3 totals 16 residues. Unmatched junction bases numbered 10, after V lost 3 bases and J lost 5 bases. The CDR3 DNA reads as TGTGCCAGCAGTTTCCCTCTACAGGGGGCCGGGGAGACCCAGTACTTC. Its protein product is CASSFPLQGAGETQYF. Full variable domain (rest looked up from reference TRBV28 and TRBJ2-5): DVKVTQSSRYLVKRTGEKVFLECVQDMDHENMFWYRQDPGLGLRLIYFSYDVKMKEKGDIPEGYSVSREKKERFSLILESASTNQTSMYLCASSFPLQGAGETQYFGPGTRLLVL.

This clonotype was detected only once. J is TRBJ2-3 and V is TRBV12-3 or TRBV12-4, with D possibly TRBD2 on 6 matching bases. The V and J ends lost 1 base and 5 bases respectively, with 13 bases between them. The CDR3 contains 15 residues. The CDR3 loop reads CASSLGGVMGDTQYF. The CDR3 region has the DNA TGTGCCAGCAGTTTAGGCGGGGTGATGGGAGATACGCAGTATTTT.

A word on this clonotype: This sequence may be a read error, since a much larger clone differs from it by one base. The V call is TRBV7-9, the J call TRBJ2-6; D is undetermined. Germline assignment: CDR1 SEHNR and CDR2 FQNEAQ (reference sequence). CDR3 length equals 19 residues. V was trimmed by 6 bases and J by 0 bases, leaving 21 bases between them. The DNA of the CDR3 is TGTGCCAGCAGTCGAAGGTCGGTTATTCCTCTCTCTGGGGCCAACGTCCTGACTTTC. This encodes CASSRRSVIPLSGANVLTF.

The CDR3 spells CASSFVANTEAFF. The CDR3 region has the DNA TGTGCCAGCAGCTTCGTGGCGAACACTGAAGCTTTCTTT. This sequence joins TRBV7-9 and TRBJ1-1; no definite D call. The germline V gene encodes CDR1 SEHNR and CDR2 FQNEAQ (reference sequence). The CDR3 has 13 residues. With 3 bases removed from V and 1 base from J, the gap between germline ends came to 6 bases.

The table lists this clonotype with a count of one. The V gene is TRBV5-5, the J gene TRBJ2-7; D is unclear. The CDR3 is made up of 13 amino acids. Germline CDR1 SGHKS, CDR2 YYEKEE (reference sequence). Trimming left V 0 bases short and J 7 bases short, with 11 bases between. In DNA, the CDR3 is TGTGCCAGCAGCTTGGATCTTCACAATGAGCAGTACTTC. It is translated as CASSLDLHNEQYF.

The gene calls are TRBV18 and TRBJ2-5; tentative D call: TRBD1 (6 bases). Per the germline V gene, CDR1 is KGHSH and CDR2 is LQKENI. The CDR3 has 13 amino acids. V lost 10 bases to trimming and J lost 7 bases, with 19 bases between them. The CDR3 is CANFREQQGTQYF. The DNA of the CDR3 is TGTGCCAACTTTCGGGAACAACAGGGGACCCAGTACTTC.

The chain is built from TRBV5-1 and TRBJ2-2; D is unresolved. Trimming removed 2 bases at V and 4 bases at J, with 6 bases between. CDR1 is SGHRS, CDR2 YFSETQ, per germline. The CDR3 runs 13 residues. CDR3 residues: CASSLTTTGELFF. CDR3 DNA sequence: TGCGCCAGCAGCTTAACAACCACCGGGGAGCTGTTTTTT.

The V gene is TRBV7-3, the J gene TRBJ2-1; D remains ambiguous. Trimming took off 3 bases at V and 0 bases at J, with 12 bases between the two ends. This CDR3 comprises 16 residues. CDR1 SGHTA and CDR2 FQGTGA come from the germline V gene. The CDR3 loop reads CASSFSSLSSYNEQFF. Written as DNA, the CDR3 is TGTGCCAGCAGCTTTTCGTCTTTGAGCTCCTACAATGAGCAGTTCTTC.